The rows below give T cell receptor beta chains drawn from one sample of a study of T-cell memory formation after mild COVID-19. Each CDR3 protein is one row after TCRdb ran MiXCR on the 5' RACE reads. The sample has just under 550,000 distinct CDR3 sequences, around 21% seen once; the top ten hold around 13%. Sequenced material: PBMCs or a T cell subset sorted from them (not recorded which). The receptor set was obtained from an adult woman who had mild COVID-19 (a few samples of this study predate the infection). Cell type and time point are not known. Both conserved end residues are part of each CDR3. A D gene is named only where the DNA matches it firmly. Clone size is given for some rows only: seen once, a few or many times, or a class if the clone is expanded.

>TRBJ2-7|TRBV2|-|-
TGTGCCAGCTCCATGACAGCCTCCTACGAGCAGTACTTC
CASSMTASYEQYF
>TRBJ2-3|TRBV7-9|-|-
TGTGCCAGCAGCTTAGTTTCTGGGGTCACAGATACGCAGTATTTT
CASSLVSGVTDTQYF
>TRBJ2-1|TRBV6-5|-|-
TGTGCCAGCAGACAGACAGGGAGGAATGAGCAGTTCTTC
CASRQTGRNEQFF
>TRBJ2-5|TRBV20-1|once|-
TGCAGTGCTAGAGACACCTTAGCGCGGGAGACCCAGTACTTC
CSARDTLARETQYF
>TRBJ2-5|TRBV7-9|-|-
TGTGCCAGCAGCTCTACAGGGATACAAGAGACCCAGTACTTC
CASSSTGIQETQYF
>TRBJ2-3|TRBV12-3/TRBV12-4|-|TRBD2
TGTGCCAGCAGTCTCTCTAGCGGGAGACCCACAGATACGCAGTATTTT
CASSLSSGRPTDTQYF
>TRBJ1-2|TRBV20-1|-|TRBD1
TGCAGTGCTAGTGAAGACAGGGGTGGTTGGGGCTACACCTTC
CSASEDRGGWGYTF
>TRBJ1-5|TRBV7-6|-|TRBD1
TGTGCCAGCAGCTTAGGAGATACAGGGGGCTGGAATCAGCCCCAGCATTTT
CASSLGDTGGWNQPQHF
>TRBJ2-4|TRBV6-2/TRBV6-3|few|TRBD2
TGTGCCAGCAGAGGGACTCCCGGGAGGAACATTCAGTACTTC
CASRGTPGRNIQYF
>TRBJ2-6|TRBV12-3/TRBV12-4|few|TRBD2
TGTGCCAGCAGTAAAGCGGGGGGTTCGTCAGGGGCCAACGTCCTGACTTTC
CASSKAGGSSGANVLTF
>TRBJ2-1|TRBV9|-|TRBD2
TGTGCCAGCAGCGTAGCTGGAGGGACTAGCGGCTACAATGAGCAGTTCTTC
CASSVAGGTSGYNEQFF
>TRBJ2-7|TRBV13|many|-
TGTGCCAGCAGCTTAAGGCCGTACGAGCAGTACTTC
CASSLRPYEQYF
>TRBJ1-2|TRBV6-5|-|-
TGTGCCAGCAGTTACGGGGACTGCCACTTCTATGGCTACACCTTC
CASSYGDCHFYGYTF
>TRBJ2-5|TRBV7-7|-|-
TGTGCCAGCAGTTCAGCCCCGTACCAAGAGACCCAGTACTTC
CASSSAPYQETQYF
>TRBJ2-2|TRBV7-8|-|TRBD1
TGTGCCGGGGCAGGGGGACAGCTGGGCACCGGGGAGCTGTTTTTT
CAGAGGQLGTGELFF
>TRBJ2-3|TRBV7-3|few|-
TGTGCCAGCAGCTCGAACAGGGGCACAGATACGCAGTATTTT
CASSSNRGTDTQYF
>TRBJ2-2|TRBV5-1|-|TRBD2
TGCGCCAGCAGCTCCGTACTAGCGGCGTTGAACACCGGGGAGCTGTTTTTT
CASSSVLAALNTGELFF
>TRBJ2-1|TRBV24-1|-|TRBD2
TGTGCCACCAGTGACCTAGCGGGAGGGTTGACTGAGCAGTTCTTC
CATSDLAGGLTEQFF
>TRBJ1-1|TRBV5-1|-|TRBD1
TGCGCCAGCAGCTTATTCGGGACAGTAAACACTGAAGCTTTCTTT
CASSLFGTVNTEAFF
>TRBJ1-2|TRBV28|few|TRBD1
TGTGCCAGCGGTCCGGGACAGGGACCCTATGGCTACACCTTC
CASGPGQGPYGYTF
>TRBJ2-3|TRBV5-1|many|-
TGCGCCAGCAGCCCGGGGGGCGGCAATCGCACAGATACGCAGTATTTT
CASSPGGGNRTDTQYF
>TRBJ1-2|TRBV15|-|-
TGTGCCACCAGCAGTCCCTGGGGAGGATACACCTTC
CATSSPWGGYTF
>TRBJ2-2|TRBV7-7|-|-
TGTGCCAGCAGCTTAGAGTCGGTCGGGGAGCTGTTTTTT
CASSLESVGELFF